Listed below are T cell receptor beta chains from one sample, sequenced in a study of T-cell memory formation after mild COVID-19. MiXCR, applied by TCRdb to the 5' RACE reads, yields one record per CDR3 protein. Among fewer than 300,000 distinct CDR3 sequences listed, around 17% were seen once. The sample comprised PBMCs or a T cell subset sorted from them (not recorded which). These receptors originate from a man younger than 35 who had mild COVID-19 (a few samples of this study predate the infection). Cell type and time point are not known. Each CDR3 is given with its conserved first and last residue. The order of the fields is clone size, J gene, D gene, V gene, CDR3 DNA, CDR3 protein. The D gene is left open where the match is weak. Clone size is not always given. Where it is, it says once, few, many or a class for expanded clones.

size: NA; J: TRBJ2-4; D: NA; V: TRBV5-6; DNA: TGTGCCAGCAGCTCCGGGACTTACCCTGAAAACATTCAGTACTTC; CDR3: CASSSGTYPENIQYF
size: few; J: TRBJ2-3; D: NA; V: TRBV12-5; DNA: TGTGCTAGTGGTCTAGGGACCGCGGCCGAGCCGCAGTATTTT; CDR3: CASGLGTAAEPQYF
size: few; J: TRBJ1-1; D: NA; V: TRBV6-2/TRBV6-3; DNA: TGTGCCAGCTCAAGTAACATGAACACTGAAGCTTTCTTT; CDR3: CASSSNMNTEAFF
size: few; J: TRBJ2-7; D: NA; V: TRBV2; DNA: TGTGCCACCGGCGGTACATCTCCCACCGTCGAGCAGTACTTC; CDR3: CATGGTSPTVEQYF
size: few; J: TRBJ2-3; D: TRBD2; V: TRBV6-2/TRBV6-3; DNA: TGTGCCAGCAGTCGACTAGCGGGGATCACAGATACGCAGTATTTT; CDR3: CASSRLAGITDTQYF
size: NA; J: TRBJ2-5; D: TRBD2; V: TRBV7-2; DNA: TGTGCCACCCCAGAGACGGGGGGTCAAGAGACCCAGTACTTC; CDR3: CATPETGGQETQYF
size: many; J: TRBJ2-1; D: NA; V: TRBV7-2; DNA: TGTGCCAGCAGCCCGTCGCACTTCCATGAGCAGTTCTTC; CDR3: CASSPSHFHEQFF
size: few; J: TRBJ2-7; D: TRBD1; V: TRBV20-1; DNA: TGCAGTGTCACGGACAGGGGCTACTACGAGCAGTACTTC; CDR3: CSVTDRGYYEQYF
size: few; J: TRBJ1-2; D: NA; V: TRBV4-3; DNA: TGCGCCAGCAGCCAAGGAGACGCACAGAGCTATGGCTACACCTTC; CDR3: CASSQGDAQSYGYTF
size: NA; J: TRBJ2-5; D: TRBD2; V: TRBV5-1; DNA: TGCGCCAGCAGCCCGTCTGGTGAGGTAGCGGGGGAGACCCAGTACTTC; CDR3: CASSPSGEVAGETQYF
size: many; J: TRBJ2-1; D: TRBD2; V: TRBV5-1; DNA: TGCGCCAGCAGCTCCTCTAGCGGGTTGAGCTCCTACAATGAGCAGTTCTTC; CDR3: CASSSSSGLSSYNEQFF
size: few; J: TRBJ2-7; D: TRBD1; V: TRBV29-1; DNA: TGCAGCGTGCCGGGACAGGGGTCCTACGAGCAGTACTTC; CDR3: CSVPGQGSYEQYF
size: NA; J: TRBJ1-2; D: TRBD1; V: TRBV7-9; DNA: TGTGCCAGCAGCCGAATGCAGGGGGCAATAAGCCGCCTAGCTAACTATGGCTACACCTTC; CDR3: CASSRMQGAISRLANYGYTF
size: NA; J: TRBJ2-7; D: NA; V: TRBV2; DNA: TGTGCCAGCCTCAGGGGCGGACCCTTTAGCTCCTACGAGCAGTACTTC; CDR3: CASLRGGPFSSYEQYF
size: few; J: TRBJ2-1; D: TRBD1; V: TRBV6-6; DNA: TGTGCCAGCAGTCCAACCGGGACAGGGTCCAATGAGCAGTTCTTC; CDR3: CASSPTGTGSNEQFF
size: many; J: TRBJ1-5; D: NA; V: TRBV7-8; DNA: TGTGCCAGCAGCTTAGTGGGGGCGGACGGAAATCAGCCCCAGCATTTT; CDR3: CASSLVGADGNQPQHF
size: many; J: TRBJ2-1; D: NA; V: TRBV28; DNA: TGTGCCAGCCGTCGGAGGGGTCCGTCTGGGGCAGGTGATGAGCAGTTCTTC; CDR3: CASRRRGPSGAGDEQFF
size: NA; J: TRBJ1-5; D: NA; V: TRBV29-1; DNA: TGCAGCGTGCTCGGAGCCGCGGGGCCCCAGCATTTT; CDR3: CSVLGAAGPQHF
size: NA; J: TRBJ1-2; D: TRBD1; V: TRBV12-5; DNA: TGTGCTAGTGGTTTGGTAGGGGGCCCCCGGGGCTACACCTTC; CDR3: CASGLVGGPRGYTF
size: few; J: TRBJ2-7; D: NA; V: TRBV28; DNA: TGTGCCAGCAGTTTTACGGACTACGAGCAGTACTTC; CDR3: CASSFTDYEQYF
size: few; J: TRBJ2-1; D: NA; V: TRBV10-3; DNA: TGTGCCATCACTGCTACCACTCAGAGCTCCTACAATGAGCAGTTCTTC; CDR3: CAITATTQSSYNEQFF
size: NA; J: TRBJ2-3; D: NA; V: TRBV7-2; DNA: TGTGCCAGCAGCCCCGCCCGGGGCAGACGCACAGATACGCAGTATTTT; CDR3: CASSPARGRRTDTQYF
size: few; J: TRBJ2-3; D: NA; V: TRBV28; DNA: TGTGCCAGCAGTCCCCGGGGGACGGCCGTTTTGGATACGCAGTATTTT; CDR3: CASSPRGTAVLDTQYF
size: NA; J: TRBJ2-1; D: TRBD1; V: TRBV7-9; DNA: TGTGCCAGCAGCCCTCTCGGGACAGGGCACAATGAGCAGTTCTTC; CDR3: CASSPLGTGHNEQFF
size: few; J: TRBJ1-5; D: TRBD1; V: TRBV7-2; DNA: TGTGCCAGTCGACAGGGGTTGGATCAGCCCCAGCATTTT; CDR3: CASRQGLDQPQHF
size: many; J: TRBJ2-2; D: NA; V: TRBV7-2; DNA: TGTGCCAGCAGCCGGGACTTGAACACCGGGGAGCTGTTTTTT; CDR3: CASSRDLNTGELFF
size: few; J: TRBJ2-5; D: NA; V: TRBV6-6; DNA: TGTGCCAGCAGCACGGCAGGGCGGTGGGAGACCCAGTACTTC; CDR3: CASSTAGRWETQYF
size: once; J: TRBJ2-3; D: NA; V: TRBV2; DNA: TGTGCCAGCAGTGAATTTGGGGAGACAGATACGCAGTATTTT; CDR3: CASSEFGETDTQYF
size: NA; J: TRBJ2-7; D: TRBD1; V: TRBV7-6; DNA: TGTGCCAGCAGCTTAGTGAACAGGGGTGTGGACGAGCAGTACTTC; CDR3: CASSLVNRGVDEQYF
size: NA; J: TRBJ2-3; D: NA; V: TRBV19; DNA: TGTGCCAGTAGTCCTGTATCGCTTGATACGCAGTATTTT; CDR3: CASSPVSLDTQYF
size: many; J: TRBJ2-1; D: TRBD1; V: TRBV5-1; DNA: TGCGCCAGCAGCTTGGGCGGACAGGTCTACAATGAGCAGTTCTTC; CDR3: CASSLGGQVYNEQFF
size: NA; J: TRBJ2-1; D: TRBD2; V: TRBV7-2; DNA: TGTGCCAGCAGCTCCCATCCTAGCGGGGGGCCCGATGAGCAGTTCTTC; CDR3: CASSSHPSGGPDEQFF
size: NA; J: TRBJ1-2; D: NA; V: TRBV5-1; DNA: TGCGCCAGCAGCCGAGACAGCTCAGCCTCCATCTATGGCTACACCTTC; CDR3: CASSRDSSASIYGYTF
size: few; J: TRBJ2-5; D: NA; V: TRBV7-9; DNA: TGTGCCAGCAGCTCGATCAACAGGAGCCCGGAGACCCAGTACTTC; CDR3: CASSSINRSPETQYF
size: NA; J: TRBJ2-5; D: NA; V: TRBV7-3; DNA: TGTGCCAGCAGCTTCGGGGCGGGAGAGACCCAGTACTTC; CDR3: CASSFGAGETQYF
size: few; J: TRBJ1-3; D: NA; V: TRBV6-6; DNA: TGTGCCAGCAGTTACTGGGGGGGAAACACCATATATTTT; CDR3: CASSYWGGNTIYF
size: few; J: TRBJ2-1; D: TRBD2; V: TRBV6-2/TRBV6-3; DNA: TGTGCCAGCACCGATCTGACTAGCGGGAATGAGCAGTTCTTC; CDR3: CASTDLTSGNEQFF
size: few; J: TRBJ1-2; D: NA; V: TRBV30; DNA: TGTGCCTGGAGTGCAACAGGGACGGGAGGCTACACCTTC; CDR3: CAWSATGTGGYTF
size: many; J: TRBJ2-5; D: TRBD1; V: TRBV29-1; DNA: TGCAGCGGCCGGGACAGGGCGTCAGAGACCCAGTACTTC; CDR3: CSGRDRASETQYF
size: few; J: TRBJ2-1; D: NA; V: TRBV5-1; DNA: TGCGCCAGCAGCTTGAAAGGGGCTTACAATGAGCAGTTCTTC; CDR3: CASSLKGAYNEQFF
size: many; J: TRBJ2-3; D: NA; V: TRBV24-1; DNA: TGTGCCACCAGTGATTTTAGCACAGATACGCAGTATTTT; CDR3: CATSDFSTDTQYF
size: NA; J: TRBJ2-1; D: TRBD2; V: TRBV20-1; DNA: TGCAGTGCTGAGAGACTAGCGGGCTACAATGAGCAGTTCTTC; CDR3: CSAERLAGYNEQFF
size: NA; J: TRBJ1-1; D: TRBD1; V: TRBV12-3/TRBV12-4; DNA: TGTGCCAGCAGCGGGACAGGGGACACTGAAGCTTTCTTT; CDR3: CASSGTGDTEAFF
size: few; J: TRBJ2-1; D: TRBD1; V: TRBV5-1; DNA: TGCGCCAGCAGCTTGGCACAGGGGGCTGTCAATGAGCAGTTCTTC; CDR3: CASSLAQGAVNEQFF
size: NA; J: TRBJ1-2; D: NA; V: TRBV20-1; DNA: TGCAGTGCTAGAAGGGACGGATTCTATGGCTACACCTTC; CDR3: CSARRDGFYGYTF